This T cell receptor beta chain was documented in a study of radiation and T cells in renal cell carcinoma (dated by TCRdb to the early 2020s). Regarding the research as a whole: In total, 53 samples underwent TCR beta sequencing: 25 or so tumors plus 27 peripheral blood samples. The final blood draw took place at 4 weeks after radiation, the same time as nephrectomy. In the 40 to 55 samples combined, some 4,000,000 unique CDR3 nucleotide sequences were found, encoding roughly 2,500,000 unique CDR3 amino acid sequences. Results the study describes overall, beyond this receptor: The single-armed trial design could not address effects of radiation dose or scheduling on the TCR repertoire. Top tumor clonotypes rose in blood from baseline to 2 weeks post-radiation, then contracted by 4 weeks, suggesting transient expansion of tumor-resident clones. Because no pretreatment tumor biopsies were available, whether clonotypes were present in the tumor at baseline could not be determined. Tracking of blood repertoire dynamics stopped at roughly 29 days after treatment, with no follow-up past that point.

A remark on this clone: No antigen is known for it. Base qualities are not at hand, and no much larger clone is one base apart.

Per the publication, the time point label means: blood 4 weeks post-SBRT, at nephrectomy. The treatment or condition label, read with the paper, signifies: 15 Gy SBRT to primary tumor, nephrectomy 4 weeks later. Samples were obtained from a clinical trial, in which 15 Gy stereotactic body radiation therapy was delivered to primary renal cell carcinomas and nephrectomy was performed 4 weeks later. To follow tumor-enriched clonotypes, serial peripheral blood was collected from radiation-treated patients at baseline and at 2 weeks and 4 weeks after SBRT. Renal cell carcinoma with clear cell pathology was present in all patients. The QIAamp DNA Blood Mini Kit (Qiagen) was used to prepare genomic DNA for TCR sequencing. The analyses included just those samples that passed every quality control check. The immunoSEQ kit was used, according to the manufacturer's recommendations, to generate TCR beta libraries from genomic DNA. Library preparation used a first multiplex PCR with proprietary primers, then a second PCR adding unique barcodes, with bead cleanups after each round. A kit-provided positive control reaction and a negative control reaction were included in every sample batch. The final libraries were assessed on an Agilent 4200 TapeStation D1000 ScreenTape, pooled by volume, and quantified by qPCR. Sequencing ran on an Illumina NextSeq500 with a MidOutput 150-cycle cartridge, using 156 Read1 and 15 Index1 cycles with kit custom primers. The pooled library was loaded at roughly 1 pM, and roughly 20% PhiX control was spiked in. The source study handled its data this way. Vendor-processed data were analyzed in R, with a clonotype defined as all T cells sharing the same CDR3 nucleotide sequence. In the clone abundance analyses, frequencies in each sample were normalized to that sample's 10,000 most abundant clones. Public T cell clones, which averaged fewer than five per sample, were removed prior to analysis. Tumor-enriched clonotypes and baseline blood-enriched clonotypes were defined as those with an abundance difference of at least 32-fold between compartments. Clonotypes expanded or contracted between blood time points were identified with a beta-binomial differential abundance model. Similarity between tumor and blood repertoires was quantified using the Baroni-Urbani and Buser coefficient, and groups were compared with two-tailed Wilcoxon tests in R. TCRdb took this table from immuneACCESS and kept in-frame rearrangements with V and J called. Such tables lack part of the clones; where checked against another copy, unresolved V genes explain under half of the gap, and the rest is unexplained. V, J and clone size were drawn from that table, and D and trimming were deduced from the DNA. The sample contains around 170,000 clones, around 89% of them found a single time. Together, the top ten hold about 11% of the sample.

The receptor comes from a woman in her fifties or sixties with renal cell carcinoma. Sequenced here: blood, sampled from a patient whose treatment included radiotherapy and nephrectomy.

The nucleotide sequence reads TGTGCCAGCAGACTACCGGGACAGAACACTGAAGCTTTCTTT. It encodes CASRLPGQNTEAFF. The rearranged chain carries TRBV6-5 and TRBJ1-1, with TRBD1 perhaps the D gene, on 6 matching bases. CDR1 and CDR2, looked up from the germline V gene, are MNHEY and SVGAGI. Trimming at the junction amounts to 6 bases on V and 1 base on J, and the germline ends lie 12 bases apart. Including cysteine and phenylalanine, the CDR3 has 14 amino acids. The sequence is cut down to CDR3 DNA, 42 bases in frame from base 1.